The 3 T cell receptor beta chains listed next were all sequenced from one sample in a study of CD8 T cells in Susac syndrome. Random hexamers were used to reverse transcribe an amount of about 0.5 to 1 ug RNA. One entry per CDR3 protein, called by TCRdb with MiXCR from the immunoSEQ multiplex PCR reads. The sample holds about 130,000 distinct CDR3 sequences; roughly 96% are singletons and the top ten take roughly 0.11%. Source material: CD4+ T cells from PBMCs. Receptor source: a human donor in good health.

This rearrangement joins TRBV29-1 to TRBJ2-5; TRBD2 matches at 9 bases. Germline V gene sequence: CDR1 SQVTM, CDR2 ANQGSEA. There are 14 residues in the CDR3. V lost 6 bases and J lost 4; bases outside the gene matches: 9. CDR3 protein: CSVVGGSGRETQYF. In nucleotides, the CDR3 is TGCAGCGTCGTCGGCGGTAGCGGGAGAGAGACCCAGTACTTC.

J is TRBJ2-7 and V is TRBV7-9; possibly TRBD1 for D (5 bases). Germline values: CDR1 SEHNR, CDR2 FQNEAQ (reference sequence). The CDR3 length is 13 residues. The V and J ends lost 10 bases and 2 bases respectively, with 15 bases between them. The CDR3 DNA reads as TGTGCCACGTCCCCGGCAGGGCCCTACGAGCAGTACTTC. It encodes CATSPAGPYEQYF.

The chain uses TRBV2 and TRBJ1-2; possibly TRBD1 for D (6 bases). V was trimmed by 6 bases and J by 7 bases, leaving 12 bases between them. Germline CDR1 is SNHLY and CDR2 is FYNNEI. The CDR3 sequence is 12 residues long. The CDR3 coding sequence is TGTGCCAGCAGGACAGGTGCCGGTGGCTACACCTTC. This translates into CASRTGAGGYTF.